Below are 21 T cell receptor beta chains sequenced from a single sample in a study of T cell responses to AZD1222 COVID-19 vaccine. Repertoires were generated with immunoSEQ multiplex PCR, while TCRdb's copy carries only in-frame clones and drops some. Of under 25,000 clones in the sample, less than 90% were seen once. This specimen was peripheral blood, taken 28 days after the second AZD1222 dose. These receptor sequences come from an adult who received the AZD1222 COVID-19 vaccine.

This clone has more than one count but fewer than ten. The rearrangement joins TRBV5-1 to TRBJ1-2, with unresolved D. The CDR3 totals 13 residues. The germline CDR1 and CDR2 sequences are SGHRS and YFSETQ. Trimming removed 0 bases at V and 2 bases at J, with 5 bases between. CDR3 sequence: CASSLGENYGYTF. The CDR3 region has the DNA TGCGCCAGCAGCTTGGGAGAGAACTATGGCTACACCTTC.

The chain combines TRBV5-5 with TRBJ2-7; TRBD2 aligns across 8 bases. The V gene end was trimmed by 0 bases and the J gene end by 9 bases; junction bases not matched to a gene: 8. CDR1 and CDR2 (germline): SGHKS, YYEKEE (reference sequence). The CDR3 runs 14 residues. CDR3 nucleotides: TGTGCCAGCAGCTTGGGGGCGGGAGGCCCAGGGCAGTACTTC. Its protein is CASSLGAGGPGQYF.

The genes are TRBV3-1 (or the pseudogene TRBV3-2) and TRBJ1-1; D unclear. The V gene's germline CDR1 is LGHDT and CDR2 YNNKEL (reference sequence). Trimming left V 0 bases short and J 6 bases short, with 14 bases between. The CDR3 loop spans 15 amino acids. CDR3: CASSQDRRATAEAFF. The CDR3 region has the DNA TGTGCCAGCAGCCAAGACCGTAGGGCAACAGCTGAAGCTTTCTTT.

This clone was counted a single time. The V gene is TRBV3-1 (or the pseudogene TRBV3-2), the J gene TRBJ2-2; 15 bases map to TRBD2. Germline V gene lookup returns CDR1 LGHDT and CDR2 YNNKEL (reference sequence). The CDR3 sequence is 20 residues long. Trimming at V came to 5 bases and at J to 6 bases, leaving 16 bases not matched to a gene. The CDR3 nucleotides read TGTGCCAGCAGCACAGATCCCGGGACTAGCGGGAGGCTACGTGCCGGGGAGCTGTTTTTT. Its translation: CASSTDPGTSGRLRAGELFF.

For this clone: Since the CDR3 does not end with the conserved phenylalanine or tryptophan, this likely comes from a read error. The limits of the CDR3 on the DNA are not certain, so only TCRdb's listed CDR3 is given. This sequence joins TRBV11-3 and TRBJ1-4. The V gene's germline CDR1 is SGHNT and CDR2 YENEEA. Termini included, the CDR3 measures 12 amino acids. The CDR3 loop is CASQLGRGERFS.

The chain joins TRBV18 to TRBJ1-5, with D unclear. V shed 1 base and J shed 2 bases, with 9 bases lying between them. Germline CDR1 KGHSH, CDR2 LQKENI. The CDR3 consists of 15 residues. CDR3: CASSPQVRGNQPQHF. The CDR3 nucleotides read TGTGCCAGCTCACCACAAGTGAGGGGCAATCAGCCCCAGCATTTT. Full variable domain (remainder filled in from reference TRBV18 and TRBJ1-5): NAGVMQNPRHLVRRRGQEARLRCSPMKGHSHVYWYRQLPEEGLKFMVYLQKENIIDESGMPKERFSAEFPKEGPSILRIQQVVRGDSAAYFCASSPQVRGNQPQHFGDGTRLSIL.

This sequence joins TRBV19 and TRBJ2-7; D is undetermined. The V and J ends lost 2 bases and 0 bases respectively, with 8 bases between them. CDR3 length equals 14 residues. The germline V gene encodes CDR1 LNHDA and CDR2 SQIVND (reference sequence). CDR3 region: CASSIQTSSYEQYF. For the CDR3, the DNA is TGTGCCAGTAGTATACAGACCAGCTCCTACGAGCAGTACTTC. Looking up the rest from reference TRBV19 and TRBJ2-7 gives the full variable domain: DGGITQSPKYLFRKEGQNVTLSCEQNLNHDAMYWYRQDPGQGLRLIYYSQIVNDFQKGDIAEGYSVSREKKESFPLTVTSAQKNPTAFYLCASSIQTSSYEQYFGPGTRLTVT.

This chain connects TRBV19 to TRBJ1-6, with D possibly TRBD1 on 5 matching bases. Germline V gene sequence: CDR1 LNHDA, CDR2 SQIVND (reference sequence). CDR3 length equals 15 residues. The V end was cut by 5 bases, the J end by 7 bases, with 15 bases between. Written as DNA, the CDR3 is TGTGCCAGTAGTGCCCGGTGGGACGGCAATTCACCCCTCCACTTT. This codes for CASSARWDGNSPLHF.

The chain carries TRBV10-1 and TRBJ1-1, with 8 bases that match TRBD1. The V gene's germline CDR1 is WNHNN and CDR2 SYGVQD (reference sequence). The CDR3 contains 16 residues. Trimming removed 6 bases from V and 11 bases from J; junction bases left unmatched: 20. The CDR3 sequence: CASSPNLDRAATGAFF. CDR3 DNA: TGCGCCAGCAGCCCTAACCTGGACAGGGCAGCCACTGGGGCTTTCTTT.

The V gene is TRBV5-6, the J gene TRBJ1-4, with 7 bases lining up with TRBD1. V gave up 4 bases and J gave up 2 bases; unmatched junction bases: 8. Germline-derived CDR1 and CDR2 are SGHDT and YYEEEE. The length of the CDR3 is 16 residues. The CDR3 coding sequence is TGTGCCAGCAGCGTGATACAACAGGGGACTAATGAAAAACTGTTTTTT. It translates to CASSVIQQGTNEKLFF.

The J gene is TRBJ1-2, the V gene TRBV27; 9 bases line up with TRBD1. CDR1 and CDR2 (germline): MNHEY, SMNVEV (reference sequence). Trimming took 1 base from V and 5 from J; bases not matched to a gene: 8. The CDR3 has 16 residues. The CDR3 loop reads CASSLWRTGVRYGYTF. The CDR3 nucleotides read TGTGCCAGCAGTTTATGGAGGACAGGGGTGAGGTATGGCTACACCTTC.

J is TRBJ1-1 and V is TRBV27, with a weak D call TRBD1 (5 bases). From germline, CDR1 is MNHEY and CDR2 SMNVEV (reference sequence). V dropped 2 bases and J dropped 5 bases, with 15 bases sitting between them. CDR3 length equals 15 residues. Here the CDR3 DNA reads TGTGCCAGCAGTTTAAGGGGCTGGGGAAGGACTGAAGCTTTCTTT. It is translated as CASSLRGWGRTEAFF.

The chain employs TRBV28 and TRBJ2-4, with D possibly being TRBD1 (6 bases). Trimming cost V 5 bases and J 1 base, with 9 bases left between them. CDR1 and CDR2 (germline): MDHEN, SYDVKM. There are 14 residues in the CDR3. CDR3 in amino acids: CASSDRRAKNIQYF. CDR3 in DNA: TGTGCCAGCAGTGACAGGCGCGCCAAAAACATTCAGTACTTC.

V is TRBV28 and J is TRBJ1-1, with TRBD1 matching over 9 bases. The CDR3 has 13 residues. Trimming at V came to 4 bases and at J to 10 bases, leaving 7 bases not matched to a gene. The germline V gene encodes CDR1 MDHEN and CDR2 SYDVKM. For the CDR3, the DNA is TGTGCCAGCAGTTCACTGGACAGGGGTCGAGCTTTCTTT. This gives the protein CASSSLDRGRAFF.

This sequence joins TRBV28 and TRBJ1-3; 9 nucleotides align to TRBD1. Looked up from germline, CDR1 is MDHEN and CDR2 is SYDVKM. The length of the CDR3 is 16 residues. The junction had 6 bases not matched to a gene; V was cut back by 6 bases and J by 0 bases. In DNA form, the CDR3 reads TGTGCCAGCAGCCTATGGACAGGGGACTCTGGAAACACCATATATTTT. Residues: CASSLWTGDSGNTIYF.

The rearrangement uses TRBV24-1 and TRBJ2-7; D may be TRBD1 or TRBD2 (7 bases each). V lost 5 bases and J 5 bases, leaving 18 bases between the germline ends. Germline CDR1 and CDR2: KGHDR and SFDVKD. This CDR3 comprises 15 residues. CDR3 residues: CATSGGGTGDNEQYF. For the CDR3, the DNA is TGTGCCACCAGTGGGGGGGGTACAGGGGATAACGAGCAGTACTTC.

V gene TRBV6-1 combines with J gene TRBJ2-4; D is perhaps TRBD2 (5 bases). The V gene's germline CDR1 is MNHNS and CDR2 SASEGT. CDR3 length equals 17 residues. The V and J ends lost 1 base and 2 bases respectively, with 15 bases between them. This CDR3 is CASSEGGSRRTKNIQYF. The CDR3 DNA reads TGTGCCAGCAGTGAAGGAGGGTCAAGAAGGACCAAAAACATTCAGTACTTC.

The chain combines TRBV7-2 with TRBJ2-5, with D maybe TRBD2 (6 bases). The V end lost 5 bases, the J end lost 4 bases, and 14 bases lay between the germline ends. The germline V gene has CDR1 SGHTA and CDR2 FQGNSA. This CDR3 contains 14 residues. CDR3 loop: CASSLGIGGETQYF. CDR3 in DNA: TGTGCCAGCAGCCTAGGGATCGGGGGAGAGACCCAGTACTTC. Filled out from reference TRBV7-2 and TRBJ2-5, the complete variable domain reads GAGVSQSPSNKVTEKGKDVELRCDPISGHTALYWYRQSLGQGLEFLIYFQGNSAPDKSGLPSDRFSAERTGGSVSTLTIQRTQQEDSAVYLCASSLGIGGETQYFGPGTRLLVL.

The chain links TRBV2 to TRBJ1-6; 7 nucleotides agree with TRBD1. V dropped 9 bases and J dropped 8; count of bases not matched to a gene: 7. In germline, CDR1 is SNHLY, CDR2 FYNNEI. The CDR3 is 13 residues long. The CDR3 reads CASRDSAYSPLHF. In DNA form, the CDR3 reads TGTGCCAGTAGGGACAGCGCCTATTCACCCCTCCACTTT.

This clone was seen a handful of times. The J gene is TRBJ1-1, the V gene TRBV21-1. TRBV21-1 is labeled a pseudogene. The CDR3 is 12 amino acids. CDR3 nucleotide sequence: TGTGCCAGCAGCCCCCCCAACACTGAAGCTTTCTTT. The encoded protein is CASSPPNTEAFF.

In its sample, this clone was seen a few times. This sequence joins TRBV19 and TRBJ1-3; D unresolved. The CDR3 covers 15 residues. Germline lookup yields CDR1 LNHDA and CDR2 SQIVND (reference sequence). Trimming stripped 6 bases from V and 0 bases from J, with 12 bases between. CDR3 DNA: TGTGCCAGTAGACCCGGCTATAGCTCTGGAAACACCATATATTTT. Translating it yields CASRPGYSSGNTIYF.